This T cell receptor (beta chain) was identified in a study of blood T cell repertoires in COVID-19. Study as a whole: Material from acute and convalescent COVID-19 was sourced from the United States, Italy and Spain.

In germline, CDR1 is SGHAT, CDR2 FQNNGV. This CDR3 is built from 14 residues. V lost 0 bases and J 1 base, leaving 6 bases between the germline ends. Per the original methods: Reference gene primer amplification yielded estimated nucleated cell counts. Here immunoSEQ multiplex PCR was the method, and the copy in TCRdb shows in-frame clones only, minus some. V, J and clone size are those of that table, while D and trimming were read from the DNA. The sample has just over 650,000 clones; over 80% are singletons. The sample consisted of peripheral blood. This chain links TRBV11-2 with TRBJ1-1; D is unclear. The clonotype comes from a young woman with acute or convalescent COVID-19. The CDR3 DNA reads TGTGCCAGCAGCTTAGATTGGCAGAACACTGAAGCTTTCTTT. This gives the protein CASSLDWQNTEAFF.